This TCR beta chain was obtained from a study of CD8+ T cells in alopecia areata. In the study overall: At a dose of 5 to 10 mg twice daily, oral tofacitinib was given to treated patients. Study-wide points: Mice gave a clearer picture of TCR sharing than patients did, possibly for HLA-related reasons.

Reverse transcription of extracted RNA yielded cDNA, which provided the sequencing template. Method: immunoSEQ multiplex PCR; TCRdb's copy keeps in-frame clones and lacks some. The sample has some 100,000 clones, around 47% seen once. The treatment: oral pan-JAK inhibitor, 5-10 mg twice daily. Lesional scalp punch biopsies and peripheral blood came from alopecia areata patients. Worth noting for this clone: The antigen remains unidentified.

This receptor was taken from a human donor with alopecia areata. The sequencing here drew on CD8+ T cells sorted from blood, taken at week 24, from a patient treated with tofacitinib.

This CDR3 reads CASSPGPMSYEQYF. For the CDR3, the DNA is TGCGCCAGCAGCCCGGGCCCGATGTCCTACGAGCAGTACTTC. The chain joins TRBV4-1 to TRBJ2-7; unclear D gene. CDR1 is MGHRA and CDR2 is YSYEKL in the germline V gene. The V and J ends lost 4 bases and 1 base respectively, with 11 bases between them. The CDR3 contains 14 residues.